The 15 T cell receptor beta chains below were found in one sample sequenced in a study of T cells after yellow fever vaccination. A single record per CDR3 protein comes from TCRdb applying MiXCR to the 5' RACE reads. The sample lists about 26,000 distinct CDR3 sequences, under 5.5% occurring once. Sequences were derived from PBMCs, either bulk or a sorted T-cell subset (CD4+, CD8+, memory, or dextramer-sorted; not recorded which), sampled on the day of the yellow fever booster vaccination. The receptors here all came from a young man who received the YFV17D yellow fever vaccine.

In nucleotides, the CDR3 is TGCGCCAGCAGCTCCCAGGGCCATGGAAACACCATATATTTT. It codes for CASSSQGHGNTIYF. V is TRBV5-1 and J is TRBJ1-3, with D possibly TRBD1 on 5 matching bases. Germline CDR1 and CDR2: SGHRS and YFSETQ. The CDR3 runs 14 residues. V gave up 3 bases and J gave up 3 bases, with 10 bases separating them. The entire variable domain, with the rest obtained from reference TRBV5-1 and TRBJ1-3, is as follows: KAGVTQTPRYLIKTRGQQVTLSCSPISGHRSVSWYQQTPGQGLQFLFEYFSETQRNKGNFPGRFSGRQFSNSRSEMNVSTLELGDSALYLCASSSQGHGNTIYFGEGSWLTVV.

This clonotype came up many times. The V and J genes are TRBV20-1 and TRBJ1-2, with unresolved D. The germline gives CDR1 DFQATT, CDR2 SNEGSKA (reference sequence). With 3 bases removed from V and 0 bases from J, the gap between germline ends came to 5 bases. This CDR3 has 12 amino acids. This CDR3 is CSARTPNYGYTF. The CDR3 bases are TGCAGTGCTAGGACACCTAACTATGGCTACACCTTC.

At least ten counts were recorded for this clonotype. The chain has TRBV7-2 and TRBJ1-1; 7 bases agree with TRBD1. J lost 10 bases, V lost 5 bases, and 7 bases had no gene match. This CDR3 comprises 12 residues. Looked up from germline, CDR1 is SGHTA and CDR2 is FQGNSA. The CDR3 region is CASSPTTGRAFF. In DNA, the CDR3 is TGTGCCAGCAGCCCAACGACAGGGAGAGCTTTCTTT.

In its sample, this clonotype was seen many times. The V and J genes are TRBV28 and TRBJ2-4; D might be TRBD1 or TRBD2, each matching 5 bases. V was pared by 5 bases and J by 0 bases, with 11 bases between. CDR1 is MDHEN, CDR2 SYDVKM, per germline. CDR3 length: 15 residues. CDR3 protein: CASSIGTVAKNIQYF. In nucleotides, the CDR3 is TGTGCCAGCAGTATTGGGACGGTAGCCAAAAACATTCAGTACTTC.

This clonotype was found many times. This rearrangement joins TRBV7-2 to TRBJ2-5; 10 bases agree with TRBD2. From germline, CDR1 is SGHTA and CDR2 FQGNSA. The CDR3 runs to 16 residues. V lost 3 bases, J lost 5 bases, and 9 bases stayed unmatched. CDR3 bases: TGTGCCAGCAGCTTTACTAGCGGGGCCATATTGGAGACCCAGTACTTC. This gives the protein CASSFTSGAILETQYF.

This clonotype has ten or more counts. The chain recombines TRBV5-5 with TRBJ2-2; the D gene is possibly TRBD1 (5 bases). Trimming cost V 1 base and J 2 bases, with 12 bases left between them. The CDR3 totals 16 residues. CDR1 and CDR2 from the germline V gene are SGHKS and YYEKEE (reference sequence). The CDR3 loop is CASSLLGHLNTGELFF. The CDR3, as DNA: TGTGCCAGCAGCTTGCTAGGACACCTAAACACCGGGGAGCTGTTTTTT.

This clonotype was detected ten times or more. The chain employs TRBV20-1 and TRBJ2-3, with TRBD1 matching 7 bases. Looked up from germline, CDR1 is DFQATT and CDR2 is SNEGSKA (reference sequence). J lost 1 base, V lost 0 bases, and 1 base had no gene match. CDR3 length equals 14 residues. As DNA, the CDR3 is TGCAGTGCTAGAGATACAGGGGGCACAGATACGCAGTATTTT. Translating gives CSARDTGGTDTQYF.

This clonotype was counted many times. This sequence joins TRBV28 and TRBJ1-5; D perhaps matches TRBD1 (6 bases). The CDR3 is 14 amino acids. Trimming left V 2 bases short and J 4 bases short, with 9 bases between. Germline CDR1 MDHEN, CDR2 SYDVKM. DNA for the CDR3: TGTGCCAGCAGTTTAGGGGGCGGAAATCAGCCCCAGCATTTT. Residues: CASSLGGGNQPQHF.

This clonotype was recorded at least ten times. CDR3 loop: CASSHGQGPKNIQYF. In DNA form, the CDR3 reads TGCGCCAGCAGCCACGGACAGGGTCCCAAAAACATTCAGTACTTC. The chain couples TRBV4-1 to TRBJ2-4; 8 nucleotides align to TRBD1. The ends lost 3 bases at V and 2 bases at J; junction bases unmatched: 3. Germline V gene sequence: CDR1 MGHRA, CDR2 YSYEKL. The CDR3 has 15 amino acids.

This clonotype was seen at least ten times. The rearrangement uses TRBV5-1 and TRBJ2-2; D remains unclear. The CDR3 has 15 residues. The ends were cut back, 0 bases at V and 4 bases at J, with 10 bases in the middle. Per the germline V gene, CDR1 is SGHRS and CDR2 is YFSETQ. The CDR3 is CASSLVTQATGELFF. The CDR3 DNA reads TGCGCCAGCAGCTTGGTTACTCAGGCCACCGGGGAGCTGTTTTTT.

Ten or more counts support this clonotype. This chain links TRBV12-3 or TRBV12-4 with TRBJ1-2, with TRBD1 as a possible D gene (5 bases). Trimming shortened V by 6 bases and J by 4 bases, and 18 bases separated the two germline ends. This CDR3 contains 15 residues. The CDR3 is CASSKRGQGGYGYTF. CDR3 DNA sequence: TGTGCCAGCAGCAAGAGAGGGCAGGGTGGCTATGGCTACACCTTC.

This clonotype appeared a few times. The genes are TRBV12-3 or TRBV12-4 and TRBJ1-1; TRBD1 agrees at 8 bases. The CDR3 runs 13 residues. V was pared by 9 bases and J by 1 base, with 4 bases of the junction left unmatched. The CDR3 region has the DNA TGTGCCAGTAGACAGGGGTGGAACACTGAAGCTTTCTTT. It codes for CASRQGWNTEAFF.

This clonotype was found many times. V and J are TRBV7-2 and TRBJ2-3, with D perhaps matching TRBD1 (5 bases). V was shortened by 3 bases and J by 7 bases, with 14 bases between the two germline ends. The V gene's germline CDR1 is SGHTA and CDR2 FQGNSA. This CDR3 has 14 amino acids. The CDR3 sequence: CASSLDQGLYTQYF. In DNA form, the CDR3 reads TGTGCCAGCAGCTTGGATCAGGGTCTTTATACGCAGTATTTT.

This clonotype has ten or more counts. The chain couples TRBV20-1 to TRBJ2-1; the match to TRBD2 covers 8 bases. Germline values: CDR1 DFQATT, CDR2 SNEGSKA (reference sequence). CDR3 length: 15 residues. V shed 3 bases, J shed 10 bases, and the junction held 14 bases outside the gene matches. CDR3 region: CSASDSGVNVPEQFF. The CDR3, as DNA: TGCAGTGCTAGTGATAGCGGGGTCAACGTCCCCGAGCAGTTCTTC.

This clonotype was counted many times. This rearrangement joins TRBV10-3 to TRBJ2-3, with TRBD2 as a possible D gene (5 bases). The V and J ends lost 0 bases and 0 bases respectively, with 13 bases between them. This CDR3 spans 17 amino acids. Looked up from germline, CDR1 is ENHRY and CDR2 is SYGVKD. DNA of the CDR3: TGTGCCATCAGTGAGTCGAGTCGGGGTACGAGCACAGATACGCAGTATTTT. Translation gives CAISESSRGTSTDTQYF.